This TCR beta chain comes out of a study of blood T cell repertoires in COVID-19. Study-level background: Sources were T cells, B-cell-depleted T cells, or PBMCs; the material itself was cDNA or gDNA.

The authors' processing: Amplification from reference gene primers served as the basis for estimated nucleated cell counts. Produced via immunoSEQ multiplex PCR; TCRdb's table is partial and in-frame only. That table furnishes V, J and clone size, whereas the DNA furnished D and trimming. The profile shows more than 75,000 clones, roughly 87% of them singletons. Looked up from germline, CDR1 is SGHTA and CDR2 is FQGTGA. This CDR3 spans 13 amino acids. V lost 1 base and J 8 bases, leaving 8 bases between the germline ends. This sequence was found in a man aged 50-60 years with acute or convalescent COVID-19. The chain is built from TRBV7-3 and TRBJ2-2; D ambiguous. The material sequenced was peripheral blood. The CDR3 nucleotides read TGTGCCAGCAGCTTAATTCGCGAAGGGGAGCTGTTTTTT. Its translation is CASSLIREGELFF.